These 20 T cell receptor beta chains came from one sample sequenced in a study of blood T cell repertoires in COVID-19. Sequenced by immunoSEQ multiplex PCR; TCRdb stores in-frame clones only, minus some. The profile covers around 46,000 clones, with more than 75% appearing a single time and about 15% taken by the ten largest. The sequencing input was peripheral blood. The receptor source for this set is a man aged 55 to 70 with active or convalescent COVID-19.

The chain joins TRBV10-2 to TRBJ2-3, with 8 bases that match TRBD2. CDR3 length: 14 amino acids. Germline CDR1 is WSHSY and CDR2 is SAAADI. V lost 7 bases, J lost 3 bases, and 6 bases stayed unmatched. This chain's CDR3 is CASTGSGGTDTQYF. The CDR3 nucleotides are TGCGCCAGCACGGGCAGCGGGGGAACAGATACGCAGTATTTT.

The rearrangement links TRBV2 to TRBJ1-1; perhaps TRBD1 as D (6 bases). The CDR3 contains 13 residues. V was cut by 9 bases and J by 6 bases, with 17 bases left in between. Germline CDR1 and CDR2: SNHLY and FYNNEI. CDR3 sequence reads: CASYRDTGSEAFF. The CDR3 DNA reads TGTGCCAGTTACCGGGACACCGGATCTGAAGCTTTCTTT.

The chain carries TRBV23-1 and TRBJ1-1; D is possibly TRBD1 (5 bases). TRBV23-1 is filed as an ORF, its function uncertain. V lost 5 bases and J lost 1, with 14 bases in between. CDR3 length equals 15 residues. The CDR3 DNA reads as TGCGCCAGCAGTTCGAGGGAGGGGCCGAACACTGAAGCTTTCTTT. This translates into CASSSREGPNTEAFF.

CDR3 nucleotides: TGTGCCAGCAGGGAGGGGAGAGGGGTAAATGGCTACACCTTC. Protein: CASREGRGVNGYTF. The chain recombines TRBV28 with TRBJ1-2, with D possibly TRBD1 on 5 matching bases. In germline, CDR1 is MDHEN, CDR2 SYDVKM. V lost 6 bases, J lost 6 bases, and 17 bases lay in between. CDR3 size: 14 residues.

This clone was seen once. The rearrangement links TRBV7-2 to TRBJ1-5; the D is unclear. From germline, CDR1 is SGHTA and CDR2 FQGNSA. Trimming took off 7 bases at V and 7 bases at J, with 14 bases between the two ends. The CDR3 is made up of 13 amino acids. As DNA, the CDR3 is TGTGCCAGCACCGTAACCGGGAAACAGCCCCAGCATTTT. This gives the protein CASTVTGKQPQHF.

J is TRBJ1-5 and V is TRBV5-5, with TRBD1 matching over 11 bases. This CDR3 spans 15 amino acids. V gave up 3 bases and J gave up 6 bases; unmatched junction bases: 5. Germline V gives CDR1 SGHKS, CDR2 YYEKEE (reference sequence). CDR3 in DNA: TGTGCCAGCAGCTGGAGGACAGGGGGCGGTCAGCCCCAGCATTTT. Translating gives CASSWRTGGGQPQHF. Together with reference TRBV5-5 and TRBJ1-5, the CDR3 gives the full variable domain: DAGVTQSPTHLIKTRGQQVTLRCSPISGHKSVSWYQQVLGQGPQFIFQYYEKEERGRGNFPDRFSARQFPNYSSELNVNALLLGDSALYLCASSWRTGGGQPQHFGDGTRLSIL.

V is TRBV18 and J is TRBJ2-7; 8 nucleotides match TRBD1. The CDR3 consists of 15 residues. Germline CDR1 is KGHSH and CDR2 is LQKENI. The trim removed 6 bases at V and 5 bases at J, leaving 12 bases unmatched. The CDR3, as DNA: TGTGCCAGCTCGGTGGACAGGGATATCTTCAACGAGCAGTACTTC. Its translation is CASSVDRDIFNEQYF.

The gene calls are TRBV29-1 and TRBJ1-4; 8 nucleotides line up with TRBD1. Germline V CDR1 and CDR2: SQVTM, ANQGSEA. The junction had 8 bases not matched to a gene; V was cut back by 7 bases and J by 7 bases. The CDR3 extends over 13 amino acids. DNA of the CDR3: TGCAGCGCGCGGACAGGGTCTACTGAAAAACTGTTTTTT. Protein product: CSARTGSTEKLFF. Full variable domain (remainder filled in from reference TRBV29-1 and TRBJ1-4): SAVISQKPSRDICQRGTSLTIQCQVDSQVTMMFWYRQQPGQSLTLIATANQGSEATYESGFVIDKFPISRPNLTFSTLTVSNMSPEDSSIYLCSARTGSTEKLFFGSGTQLSVL.

The CDR3 is CATRDRGTSGETQYF. The CDR3 nucleotides are TGTGCCACGAGGGACAGGGGGACCTCGGGGGAGACCCAGTACTTC. The chain uses TRBV19 and TRBJ2-5, with 11 nucleotides matching TRBD1. The CDR3 sequence is 15 residues long. CDR1 is LNHDA and CDR2 is SQIVND in the germline V gene (reference sequence). The trim removed 10 bases at V and 5 bases at J, leaving 12 bases unmatched.

This chain uses TRBV25-1 with TRBJ1-1; 8 nucleotides agree with TRBD1. The CDR3 is 15 residues long. Germline V gene data show CDR1 as MGHDK and CDR2 as SYGVNS. With 4 bases clipped from V and 7 bases from J, the junction kept 11 bases outside the gene matches. The CDR3 loop reads CASSAATPGGGEAFF. CDR3 sequence (DNA): TGTGCCAGCAGTGCGGCCACCCCAGGGGGCGGTGAAGCTTTCTTT.

The table lists this clone with a few counts. The CDR3, as DNA: TGTGCCAGTAGTATAGAGCATGCGGGGGGGCCCTACGAGCAGTACTTC. Protein product: CASSIEHAGGPYEQYF. This chain connects TRBV19 to TRBJ2-7; 9 bases fit TRBD2. The ends lost 0 bases at V and 2 bases at J; junction bases unmatched: 5. The CDR3 loop spans 16 amino acids. CDR1 LNHDA and CDR2 SQIVND come from the germline V gene (reference sequence).

CDR3 sequence reads: CASSQMRGNEQFF. CDR3 bases: TGTGCCAGCAGCCAAATGCGAGGCAATGAGCAGTTCTTC. The chain links TRBV3-1 (or the pseudogene TRBV3-2) to TRBJ2-1; the D is unclear. The CDR3 runs 13 residues. CDR1 is LGHDT, CDR2 YNNKEL, per germline (reference sequence). Deletions cut 2 bases from V and 6 bases from J, with 8 bases between.

The gene calls are TRBV27 and TRBJ2-7; TRBD1 matches at 9 bases. Germline V gene sequence: CDR1 MNHEY, CDR2 SMNVEV (reference sequence). J gave up 6 bases and V 5 bases, and 8 bases lay outside the gene matches. This CDR3 contains 14 residues. Written as DNA, the CDR3 is TGTGCCAGCAGTCTGAACAGGGGGCAAGGCGAGCAGTACTTC. This codes for CASSLNRGQGEQYF.

The V call is TRBV29-1, the J call TRBJ1-3; D is unresolved. The ends were cut back, 7 bases at V and 3 bases at J, with 7 bases in the middle. Germline V gene lookup returns CDR1 SQVTM and CDR2 ANQGSEA. The CDR3 contains 11 residues. CDR3 bases: TGCAGCGCCGCCAGTGGAAACACCATATATTTT. Translation: CSAASGNTIYF. Variable domain in full (rest from reference TRBV29-1 and TRBJ1-3): SAVISQKPSRDICQRGTSLTIQCQVDSQVTMMFWYRQQPGQSLTLIATANQGSEATYESGFVIDKFPISRPNLTFSTLTVSNMSPEDSSIYLCSAASGNTIYFGEGSWLTVV.

The chain is built from TRBV5-6 and TRBJ1-2, with D possibly TRBD1 on 5 matching bases. Trimming left V 0 bases short and J 3 bases short, with 9 bases between. This CDR3 comprises 14 residues. CDR1 and CDR2 from the germline V gene are SGHDT and YYEEEE. CDR3 amino acids: CASSLGTGYYGYTF. In DNA, the CDR3 is TGTGCCAGCAGCTTGGGAACAGGCTACTATGGCTACACCTTC.

The CDR3 coding sequence is TGCGCCAGCAGCTTGTCAAGTGGGGGGAAAGGATTGACTTACGAGCAGTACTTC. Translation: CASSLSSGGKGLTYEQYF. The gene calls are TRBV5-1 and TRBJ2-7, with D possibly being TRBD2 (6 bases). The germline CDR1 and CDR2 sequences are SGHRS and YFSETQ. CDR3 length: 18 residues. V was shortened by 1 base and J by 4 bases, with 24 bases between the two germline ends.

The V and J genes are TRBV30 and TRBJ2-3; TRBD2 might be the D (6 bases). The CDR3 extends over 13 amino acids. Germline V gene sequence: CDR1 GTSNPN, CDR2 SVGIG (reference sequence). V was pared by 4 bases and J by 0 bases, with 8 bases between. CDR3 coding DNA: TGTGCCTGGACTAGCGCTAGCACAGATACGCAGTATTTT. Its protein is CAWTSASTDTQYF.

The chain recombines TRBV12-3 or TRBV12-4 with TRBJ2-5; 8 bases align to TRBD1. After removal of 3 bases from V and 5 bases from J, the junction contained 2 bases not matched to a gene. The CDR3 length is 13 residues. The CDR3 reads CASSFQGAETQYF. The CDR3 coding sequence is TGTGCCAGCAGTTTCCAGGGGGCCGAGACCCAGTACTTC.

The chain recombines TRBV18 with TRBJ2-7, with D perhaps TRBD2 (5 bases). This CDR3 region has 14 residues. V lost 3 bases and J 3 bases, leaving 12 bases between the germline ends. CDR1 is KGHSH, CDR2 LQKENI, per germline. The CDR3: CASSPGITFYEQYF. The DNA for the CDR3 is TGTGCCAGCTCACCCGGGATCACCTTCTACGAGCAGTACTTC.

The V gene is TRBV18, the J gene TRBJ2-7, with TRBD1 matching over 7 bases. J lost 1 base, V lost 2 bases, and 2 bases had no gene match. CDR1 KGHSH and CDR2 LQKENI come from the germline V gene. This CDR3 has 14 amino acids. The DNA of the CDR3 is TGTGCCAGCTCACCAGTCAGGGGGTCCTACGAGCAGTACTTC. Its translation is CASSPVRGSYEQYF. Supplemented by reference TRBV18 and TRBJ2-7, the full variable domain reads NAGVMQNPRHLVRRRGQEARLRCSPMKGHSHVYWYRQLPEEGLKFMVYLQKENIIDESGMPKERFSAEFPKEGPSILRIQQVVRGDSAAYFCASSPVRGSYEQYFGPGTRLTVT.